This T cell receptor (beta chain) appears in the sequencing data of a study of T cell responses to AZD1222 COVID-19 vaccine (dated by TCRdb to the early 2020s). Concerning the study at large: Because spike-specific TCR depth and breadth did not differ between the two schedules, AZD1222 recipients who got a second dose at roughly 4 weeks were pooled with those who got a second dose at roughly 12 weeks. A total of over 230 trial participants underwent TCR sequencing, of whom about 200 received two doses of AZD1222 and some 26 received two doses of the MenACWY control vaccine. Trial participants were enrolled into age subgroups of 18-55, 56-69 and 70-plus years, which contained about 160, 30 and 59 TCR-sequenced participants, respectively. Findings and caveats that apply to the study as a whole: CD4 TCRs associated with the vaccine covered the entire spike protein, and the dominant responses were in regions 160-218 and 743-854. Participants were mostly white British and included more females than males, and it was suggested by the authors that clonal diversity may have been underestimated. A significant rise in spike-specific TCR breadth and depth was observed after two AZD1222 doses relative to day 0 and relative to MenACWY recipients. The 56-69-year group was small, and its depth increase did not reach significance, likely because of low power. Reportedly, close to half of the unique spike-specific TCRs recognized epitopes lying outside the regions that are mutated in the B.1.351 and B.1.1.7 variants. Because no day 14 peak-response samples were available, repertoires were characterized only after the peak T cell response. Only five or six AZD1222 recipients were SARS-CoV-2 seropositive at baseline, limiting conclusions about previously exposed vaccinees.

On this clone: Its antigen remains unidentified. Per-nucleotide qualities are absent, and no much larger clonotype sits a single base away.

The germline ends are 9 bases apart after V is trimmed by 3 bases and J by 1 base. Its CDR3 holds 14 amino acids, cysteine through phenylalanine. Only the CDR3 region is kept as DNA, spanning 42 bases read in frame from base 1. As encoded in the germline V gene (reference sequence), CDR1 is MNHEY while CDR2 is SMNVEV. This specimen's time point label, per the study, means: baseline before first vaccination. Vaccinee samples were obtained from the UK trials COV001 and COV002, which included a single-blind randomized controlled phase 2/3 trial of AZD1222 (ChAdOx1 nCoV-19) in healthy adults. For TCRbeta chain sequencing, PBMC samples from trial participants were taken at day 0 and at day 28 after the second dose. The CDR3 regions of human TCRbeta chains were subjected to immunosequencing. The paper's data handling went like this. TCRs in the repertoires were matched against a reference library of SARS-CoV-2-specific TCRs that had been generated with the MIRA antigen-specificity platform. Breadth meant the fraction of unique TCRs that were SARS-CoV-2-associated, whereas depth meant the fraction of total T cells that were SARS-CoV-2-associated. Using the MIRA data, each spike-specific TCR was assigned both to the spike region to which the TCR was reactive and to a CD4 or CD8 class. Log10-transformed breadth and depth values were compared by one-way ANOVA with Sidak's multiple comparisons tests. Here the immuneACCESS table is served through TCRdb, limited to in-frame sequences with V and J called. Missing clones are a known gap in these copies; in checked studies unresolved V genes cover under half, and the rest lacks a known reason. V, J and clone size are taken as reported in that table, and D and trimming were inferred from the DNA itself. In this sample the table shows around 97,000 clones, roughly 87% of which occur a single time. About 4.8% of the sample rests with the top ten.

This TCR was sampled from an adult in good health. The sample here was peripheral blood, taken on day 0 of AZD1222 vaccination. Recombination connected TRBV27 to TRBJ1-1; the D gene remains uncertain. This receptor carries the CDR3 CASSFFLGNTEAFF. The nucleotide sequence is TGTGCCAGCAGTTTTTTTCTGGGGAACACTGAAGCTTTCTTT.